This TCR beta chain was obtained from a study of cytomegalovirus exposure and HLA in healthy donors. Study-level points and caveats: A list of approximately 160 TCR beta chains associated with cytomegalovirus was given. An Asian-associated ancestry cluster reportedly showed fewer N-insertions than the approximately 700-donor mean in a later analysis.

In the PCR, 60 Vbeta and 13 Jbeta primers were used. Only in-frame clones appear in the TCRdb table, and some are missing; sequencing was by immunoSEQ multiplex PCR. The repertoire has about 160,000 clones, 65% to 80% of them found once; the top ten carry 2.5% to 3%. Remarks on this clone: What it binds is unknown.

The CDR3 contains 15 residues. V was pared by 6 bases and J by 0 bases, with 5 bases of the junction left unmatched. The germline V gene encodes CDR1 SGHAT and CDR2 FQNNGV. This chain links TRBV11-2 with TRBJ1-3; 7 positions match TRBD1. This TCR derives from a woman aged 45-65 years in good health and CMV-seropositive. Input material: PBMCs. The CDR3 sequence: CASRTDRLSGNTIYF. The CDR3 DNA reads as TGTGCCAGCAGGACGGACAGGCTCTCTGGAAACACCATATATTTT. The full variable domain, with the rest looked up from reference TRBV11-2 and TRBJ1-3, is EAGVAQSPRYKIIEKRQSVAFWCNPISGHATLYWYQQILGQGPKLLIQFQNNGVVDDSQLPKDRFSAERLKGVDSTLKIQPAKLEDSAVYLCASRTDRLSGNTIYFGEGSWLTVV.